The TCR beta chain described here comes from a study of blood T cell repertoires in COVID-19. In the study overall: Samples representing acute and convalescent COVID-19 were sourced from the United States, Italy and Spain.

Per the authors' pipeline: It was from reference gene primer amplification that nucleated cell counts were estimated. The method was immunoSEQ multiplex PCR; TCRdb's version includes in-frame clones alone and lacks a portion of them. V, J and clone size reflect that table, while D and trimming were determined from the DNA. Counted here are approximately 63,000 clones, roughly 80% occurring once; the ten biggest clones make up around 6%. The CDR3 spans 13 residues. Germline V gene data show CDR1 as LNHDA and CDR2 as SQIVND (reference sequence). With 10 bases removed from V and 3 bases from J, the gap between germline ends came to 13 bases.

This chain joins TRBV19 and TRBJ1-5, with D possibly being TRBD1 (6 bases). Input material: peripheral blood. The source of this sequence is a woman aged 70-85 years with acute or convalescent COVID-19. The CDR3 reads CATRGPYNQPQHF. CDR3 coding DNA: TGTGCCACCAGGGGACCGTACAATCAGCCCCAGCATTTT.